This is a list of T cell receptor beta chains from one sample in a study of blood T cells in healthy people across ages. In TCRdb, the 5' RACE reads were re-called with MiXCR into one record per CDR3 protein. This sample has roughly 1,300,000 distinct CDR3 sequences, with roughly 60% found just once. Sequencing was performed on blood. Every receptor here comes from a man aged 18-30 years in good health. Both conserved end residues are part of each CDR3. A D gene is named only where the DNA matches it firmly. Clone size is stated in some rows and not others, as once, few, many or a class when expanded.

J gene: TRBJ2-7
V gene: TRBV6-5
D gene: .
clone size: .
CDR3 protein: CASSYSMSGNEQYF
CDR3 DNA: TGTGCCAGCAGTTACTCGATGTCGGGCAATGAGCAGTACTTC

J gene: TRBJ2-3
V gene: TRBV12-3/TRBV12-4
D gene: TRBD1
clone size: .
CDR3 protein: CASKRQGASTDTQYF
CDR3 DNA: TGTGCCAGCAAACGACAGGGGGCTAGCACAGATACGCAGTATTTT

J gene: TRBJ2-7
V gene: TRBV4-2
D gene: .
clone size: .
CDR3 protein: CASSQVSNEQYF
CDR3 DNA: TGTGCCAGCAGCCAAGTTAGTAACGAGCAGTACTTC

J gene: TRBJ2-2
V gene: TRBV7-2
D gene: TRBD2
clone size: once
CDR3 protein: CASSHLSGVNTGELFF
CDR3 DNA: TGTGCCAGCAGCCACCTTAGCGGGGTTAACACCGGGGAGCTGTTTTTT

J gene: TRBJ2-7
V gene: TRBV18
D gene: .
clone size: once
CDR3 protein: CASSPTNEGHEQYF
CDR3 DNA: TGCGCCAGCTCACCAACCAATGAGGGCCACGAGCAGTACTTC

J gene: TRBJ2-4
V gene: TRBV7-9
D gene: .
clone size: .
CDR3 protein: CALNGVTKNIQYF
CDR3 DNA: TGTGCCTTAAACGGGGTAACCAAAAACATTCAGTACTTC

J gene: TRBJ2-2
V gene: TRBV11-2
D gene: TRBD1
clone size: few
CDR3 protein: CASGGQGRSGELFF
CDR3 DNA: TGTGCCAGTGGAGGACAGGGACGTTCCGGGGAGCTGTTTTTT

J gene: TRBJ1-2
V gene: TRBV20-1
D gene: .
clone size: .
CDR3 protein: CSASVRSGYTF
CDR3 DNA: TGCAGTGCTAGCGTACGGAGTGGCTACACCTTC

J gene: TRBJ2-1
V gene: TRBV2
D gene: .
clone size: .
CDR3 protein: CASSTSFGEQFF
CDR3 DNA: TGTGCCAGCAGTACTAGCTTCGGTGAGCAGTTCTTC

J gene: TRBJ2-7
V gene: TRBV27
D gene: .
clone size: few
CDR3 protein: CASSLSHSYEQYF
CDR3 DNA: TGTGCCAGCAGTTTATCCCACTCCTACGAGCAGTACTTC

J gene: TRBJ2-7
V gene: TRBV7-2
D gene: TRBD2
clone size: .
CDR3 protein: CASSLSTGTSGSRQQYF
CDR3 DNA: TGTGCCAGCAGCCTGTCAACCGGGACTAGCGGGAGTAGGCAGCAGTACTTC

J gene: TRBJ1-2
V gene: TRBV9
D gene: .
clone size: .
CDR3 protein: CASSQVKIPGGGYTF
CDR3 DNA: TGTGCCAGCAGTCAGGTAAAGATCCCCGGCGGGGGCTACACCTTC

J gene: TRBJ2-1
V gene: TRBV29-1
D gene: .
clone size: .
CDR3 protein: CSVTLGSYNERFF
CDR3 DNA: TGCAGCGTGACACTAGGATCCTACAATGAGCGGTTCTTC

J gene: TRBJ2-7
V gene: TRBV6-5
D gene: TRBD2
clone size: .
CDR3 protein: CASSRGGEVPEQYF
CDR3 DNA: TGTGCCAGCAGTCGGGGGGGGGAGGTACCCGAGCAGTACTTC

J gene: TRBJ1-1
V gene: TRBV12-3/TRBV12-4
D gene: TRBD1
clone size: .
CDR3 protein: CASSSYRGTEAFF
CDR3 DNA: TGTGCCAGCAGCTCGTACAGGGGGACTGAAGCTTTCTTT

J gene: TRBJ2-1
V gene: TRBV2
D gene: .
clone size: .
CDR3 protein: CASSEPATEQFF
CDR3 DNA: TGTGCCAGCAGTGAACCCGCTACTGAGCAGTTCTTC

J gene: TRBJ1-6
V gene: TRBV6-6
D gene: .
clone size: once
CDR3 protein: CASSYPETGSPLHF
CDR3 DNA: TGTGCCAGCAGTTACCCGGAGACTGGTTCACCCCTCCACTTT

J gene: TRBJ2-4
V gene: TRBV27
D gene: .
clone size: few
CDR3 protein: CASSTGTQDIQYF
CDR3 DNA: TGTGCCAGCAGTACCGGGACTCAGGACATTCAGTACTTC

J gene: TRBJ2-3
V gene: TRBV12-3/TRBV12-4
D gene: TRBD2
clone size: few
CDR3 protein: CASSPSGSADTQYF
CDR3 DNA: TGTGCCAGCAGCCCTAGCGGGAGTGCAGATACGCAGTATTTT

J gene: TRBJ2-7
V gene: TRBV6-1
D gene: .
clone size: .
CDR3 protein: CASSDPAISSYEQYF
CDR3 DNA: TGTGCCAGCAGTGACCCGGCAATAAGCTCCTACGAGCAGTACTTC

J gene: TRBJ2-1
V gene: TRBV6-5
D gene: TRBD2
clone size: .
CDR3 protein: CASRVGLVGYNEQFF
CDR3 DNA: TGTGCCAGCAGGGTGGGACTAGTGGGTTACAATGAGCAGTTCTTC

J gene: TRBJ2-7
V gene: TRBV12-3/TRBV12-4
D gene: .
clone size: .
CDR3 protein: CASSLADRFHEQYF
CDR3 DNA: TGTGCCAGCAGTTTAGCGGACAGATTCCACGAGCAGTACTTC

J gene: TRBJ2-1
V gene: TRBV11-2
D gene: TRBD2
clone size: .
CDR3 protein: CASSLVWTSAYNEQFF
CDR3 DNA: TGTGCCAGCAGCTTAGTTTGGACTAGCGCGTACAATGAGCAGTTCTTC

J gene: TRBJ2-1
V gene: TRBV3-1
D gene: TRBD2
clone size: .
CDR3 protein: CASSQDSPTSGSLDEQFF
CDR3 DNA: TGTGCCAGCAGCCAAGATTCCCCGACTAGCGGGAGTTTGGATGAGCAGTTCTTC

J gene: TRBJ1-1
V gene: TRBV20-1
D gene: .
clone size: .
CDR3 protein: CSACWMNTEAFF
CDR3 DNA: TGCAGTGCTTGTTGGATGAACACTGAAGCTTTCTTT

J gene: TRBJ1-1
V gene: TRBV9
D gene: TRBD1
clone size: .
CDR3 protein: CASSSPLDREGIINTEAFF
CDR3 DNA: TGTGCCAGCAGCTCTCCATTGGACAGGGAGGGGATCATAAACACTGAAGCTTTCTTT

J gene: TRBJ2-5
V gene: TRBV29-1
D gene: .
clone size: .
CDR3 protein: CSVGPEETQYF
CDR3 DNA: TGCAGCGTAGGACCGGAAGAGACCCAGTACTTC

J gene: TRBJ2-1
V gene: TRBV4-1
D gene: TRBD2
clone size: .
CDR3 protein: CASSPKGAGGLSYNEQFF
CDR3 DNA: TGCGCCAGCAGCCCGAAGGGAGCGGGAGGTCTCTCCTACAATGAGCAGTTCTTC

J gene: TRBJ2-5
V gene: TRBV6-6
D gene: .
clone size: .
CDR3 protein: CASNTGIQETQYF
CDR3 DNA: TGTGCCAGCAATACGGGGATCCAAGAGACCCAGTACTTC

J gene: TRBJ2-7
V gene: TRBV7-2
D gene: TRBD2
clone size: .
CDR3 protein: CASSAGLARWYEQYF
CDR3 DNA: TGTGCCAGCAGCGCGGGACTAGCGCGTTGGTACGAGCAGTACTTC

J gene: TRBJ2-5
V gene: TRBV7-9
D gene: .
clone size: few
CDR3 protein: CASSLEGIGQETQYF
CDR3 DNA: TGTGCCAGCAGCTTAGAAGGAATAGGACAAGAGACCCAGTACTTC

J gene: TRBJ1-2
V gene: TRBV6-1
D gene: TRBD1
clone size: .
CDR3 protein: CASTHQGQEIYGYTF
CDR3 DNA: TGTGCCAGCACCCACCAAGGACAGGAGATCTATGGCTACACCTTC

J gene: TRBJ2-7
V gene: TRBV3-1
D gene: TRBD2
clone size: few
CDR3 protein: CASSPDGTSGYEQYF
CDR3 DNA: TGTGCCAGCAGCCCAGATGGGACTAGCGGGTACGAGCAGTACTTC

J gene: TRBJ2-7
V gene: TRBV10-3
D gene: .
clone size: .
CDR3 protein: CATITGPSSYERYF
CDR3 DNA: TGTGCCACAATAACAGGGCCGAGCTCCTACGAGCGGTACTTC

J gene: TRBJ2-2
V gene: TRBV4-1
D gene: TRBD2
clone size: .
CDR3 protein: CASRDQAGGNTGELFF
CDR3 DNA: TGCGCCAGCAGAGACCAAGCGGGAGGGAACACCGGGGAGCTGTTTTTT

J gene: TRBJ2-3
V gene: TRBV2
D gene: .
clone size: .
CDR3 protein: CASRGGEAGGDTQYF
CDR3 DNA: TGTGCCAGCAGGGGCGGCGAGGCCGGGGGAGATACGCAGTATTTT

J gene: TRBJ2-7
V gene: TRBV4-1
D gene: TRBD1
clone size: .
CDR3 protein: CASSQGQGIRYEQYF
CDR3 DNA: TGCGCCAGCAGCCAAGGACAGGGTATTCGATACGAGCAGTACTTC